This paragraph covers one TCR beta chain sequence. Its antigen is not yet known. The sample holds no much larger clone one base away, and base qualities are not on file. The sample belongs to a study of identical twins (TCRdb year 2016). A note on the overall study: To test whether fetal clonotypes persist, this study deep-sequenced TCR alpha and beta repertoires from monozygotic twins, from unrelated adults of various ages, and from cord blood. Replicate twin experiments were performed at different times using different library preparation protocols to rule out contamination. General conclusions and limits of the study: Excess twin sharing in beta out-of-frame sequences was weaker because fewer shared sequences lowered the signal-to-noise ratio. Invariant T cells such as MAIT and iNKT could partly confound zero-insertion analyses, though diverse VJ usage argued against this for most clonotypes. Because the same donors could not be followed over many years, the conclusions depended on cross-sectional statistical analysis. Out-of-frame TCR alpha sequences shared between twins showed an excess of low generation-probability sequences compared with coincidental sharing between unrelated individuals. Out-of-frame TCR alpha sharing in monozygotic twins was systematically underestimated by recombination models, whereas sharing between unrelated individuals was in agreement with the recombination models. Abundant cord blood beta clonotypes had fewer insertions, young adult naive repertoires showed a similar but weaker trend, and memory repertoires showed no such trend.

The library was obtained by 5' RACE. Sequencing used an Illumina HiSeq 2000. A universal primer binding site was introduced by template switching, and a unique molecular identifier was present in the final cDNA, enabling accurate counting of TCR cDNA molecules. First-strand cDNA for TCR alpha and beta chains was synthesized from specific primers in the conserved constant-segment region. To control for contamination, each cDNA library was double barcoded with a SMART-Mk sample barcode plus Illumina barcodes. TruSeq adapter sequences and Illumina sample barcodes were added in two successive PCR steps. The TCR alpha and beta cDNA libraries were sequenced on the Illumina HiSeq platform using custom primers. The paper's processing steps were these. MiGEC was used to process raw reads and extract unique molecular identifiers, and MiXCR was used to find CDR3 positions. Recombination models were inferred per individual with the repgenHMM and IGoR tools using an EM algorithm. Shared clonotype analysis was performed with the tcR package in R, normalizing sharing by the product of cloneset sizes. To study raw recombination free of thymic and clonal selection effects, out-of-frame nonproductive sequences were analyzed. TCRdb's own reprocessing of the public reads used fastp at Q25 and MiXCR and kept productive beta chains. A single entry per CDR3 protein holds the most common genes and DNA from its merged rows. TCRdb's processing, not the authors' own work, is the source of the V and J calls. The sample contains about 220,000 distinct CDR3 sequences, 6.5% to 8.5% of them found a single time. Of the sample, less than 2.5% falls within the top ten clones.

The germline V gene encodes CDR1 SGHTA and CDR2 FQGNSA. Taken from cysteine to phenylalanine, the CDR3 has 12 residues. Only CDR3 DNA remains: 36 bases, in frame from the first base. Trimming at the junction amounts to 0 bases on V and 10 bases on J, and the germline ends lie 10 bases apart. Every donor was a healthy Caucasian. Three pairs of female monozygotic twins, all aged roughly 18 to 29 years, were included in the twin cohort. Miltenyi CD45RO+ enrichment and human naive T-cell isolation kits were used to isolate memory (CD45RO+) and naive T cells from PBMC. These records were also assigned to another study, of yellow fever vaccine responses in identical twins. Looking at the second paper: The T cell response to vaccination in identical twins was reported by the authors to appear partly convergent and partly personalized. In the study, vaccine-responding T cell clones were precisely tracked in identical twins.

This TCR was sampled from a young woman in good health. Sequencing used memory (CD45RO+) T cells sorted from blood. The cell subset or site tag for this specimen amounts to: CD45RO+ enriched T cells. In this chain, TRBV7-2 is recombined with TRBJ2-7; the D gene remains uncertain. The DNA sequence follows: TGTGCCAGCAGCTTAGCGGGCACTTTCCAGTACTTC. It specifies CASSLAGTFQYF.